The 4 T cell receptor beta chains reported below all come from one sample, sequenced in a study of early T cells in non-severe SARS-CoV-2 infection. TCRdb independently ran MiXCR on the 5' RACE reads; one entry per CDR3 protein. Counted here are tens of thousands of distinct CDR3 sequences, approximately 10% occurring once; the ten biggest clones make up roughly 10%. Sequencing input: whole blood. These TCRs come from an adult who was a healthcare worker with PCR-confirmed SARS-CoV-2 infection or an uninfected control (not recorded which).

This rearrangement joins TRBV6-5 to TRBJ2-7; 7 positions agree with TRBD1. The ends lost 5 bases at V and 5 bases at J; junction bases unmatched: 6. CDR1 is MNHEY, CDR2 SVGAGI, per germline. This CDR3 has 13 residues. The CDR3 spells CASSHRGVNEQYF. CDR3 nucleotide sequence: TGTGCCAGCAGTCACAGGGGTGTGAACGAGCAGTACTTC.

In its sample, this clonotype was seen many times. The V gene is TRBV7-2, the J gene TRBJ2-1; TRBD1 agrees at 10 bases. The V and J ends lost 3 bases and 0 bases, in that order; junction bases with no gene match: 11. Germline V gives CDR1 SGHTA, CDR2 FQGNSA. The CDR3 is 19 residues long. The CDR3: CASSLASTGGRSSYNEQFF. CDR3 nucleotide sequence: TGTGCCAGCAGCTTGGCTTCGACAGGGGGCCGAAGCTCCTACAATGAGCAGTTCTTC.

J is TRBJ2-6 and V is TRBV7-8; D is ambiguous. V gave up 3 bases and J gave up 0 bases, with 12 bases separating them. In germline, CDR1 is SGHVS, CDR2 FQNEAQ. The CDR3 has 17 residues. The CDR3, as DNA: TGTGCCAGCAGCTTTCGCCTCCCGCACTCTGGGGCCAACGTCCTGACTTTC. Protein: CASSFRLPHSGANVLTF.

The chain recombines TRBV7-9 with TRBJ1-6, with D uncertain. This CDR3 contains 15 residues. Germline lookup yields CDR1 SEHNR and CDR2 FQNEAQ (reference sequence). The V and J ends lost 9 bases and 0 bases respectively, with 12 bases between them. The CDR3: CASSLTISYNSPLHF. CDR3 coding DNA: TGTGCCAGTTCCCTTACCATCTCCTATAATTCACCCCTCCACTTT.